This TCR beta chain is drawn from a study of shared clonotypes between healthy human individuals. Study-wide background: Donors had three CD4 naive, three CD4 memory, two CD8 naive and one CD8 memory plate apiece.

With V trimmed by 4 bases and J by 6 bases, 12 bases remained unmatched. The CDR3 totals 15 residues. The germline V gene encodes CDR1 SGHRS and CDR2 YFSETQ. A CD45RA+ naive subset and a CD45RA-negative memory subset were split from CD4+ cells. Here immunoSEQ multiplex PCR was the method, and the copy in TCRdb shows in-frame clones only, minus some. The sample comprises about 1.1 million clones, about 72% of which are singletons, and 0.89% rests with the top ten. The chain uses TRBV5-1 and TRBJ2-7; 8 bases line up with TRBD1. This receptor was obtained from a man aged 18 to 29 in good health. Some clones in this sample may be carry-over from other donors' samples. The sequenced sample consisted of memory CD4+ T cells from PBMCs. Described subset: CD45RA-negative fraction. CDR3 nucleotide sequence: TGCGCCAGCAGCCCGGACAGGGCCGGGGCTGGCGAGCAGTACTTC. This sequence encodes CASSPDRAGAGEQYF.